This T cell receptor (beta chain) was observed in a study of blood T cell repertoires in COVID-19 (TCRdb year 2020). Context from the whole study: Collaborator samples came from the United States, Italy and Spain and covered acute and convalescent phases of COVID-19. Samples were obtained from the ongoing ImmuneRACE study (first 160 participants) and from about 1,300 subjects provided by 6 global collaborators. A freely available public database, intended as a resource for researchers studying the immune response to SARS-CoV-2, is where the repertoires were released. Sample metadata almost always included a de-identified subject ID, COVID-19 status, age in years and sex. Subjects who had been exposed to COVID-19, were actively infected with it, or had recovered from it provided the deeply sampled blood TCRbeta repertoires that made up the dataset. The material from the prospective study consisted of cDNA or gDNA derived from T cells, B-cell-depleted T cells, or PBMCs. Where available, HLA class I and class II types were taken from metadata supplied by the sample provider and were not determined by assay-based typing. Study-wide findings and limitations: Clinical and demographic metadata were provided uncurated, with the amount varying by source and participant.

TCRbeta CDR3 regions were amplified from genomic DNA using the immunoSEQ Assay, a bias-controlled multiplex PCR. In the paper's pipeline: The number of nucleated cells in each sample was estimated by amplification of reference gene primers within the assay. To quantify the absolute abundance of each unique TCRbeta CDR3 rearrangement, sequence reads were collapsed and filtered. Productive Simpson clonality was computed per sample as the square root of Simpson's diversity index over productive rearrangements. TCRdb's version of the immuneACCESS table is confined to in-frame rearrangements and falls short of the full clone set. An unresolved V gene accounts for under half of the shortfall where checked; the remainder is of unknown origin. D and trimming come from the DNA, and the V and J calls and clone size come from that table. A total of 340,000 or so clones appear in this sample, 70% to 90% of them only once. Of the sample, approximately 4.6% falls within the top ten clones.

This clone occurred a few times. Its antigen remains undetermined. No clone much larger than this one lies a single base away; base qualities are absent. This specimen includes other DNA sequences encoding the same CDR3. V loses 3 bases, J loses 2 bases, and the germline ends lie 7 bases apart. CDR1 SGHTA and CDR2 FQGNSA are derived from the germline V gene. The CDR3, from cysteine to phenylalanine, totals 13 residues. The CDR3 DNA has 39 bases and is translated from base 1. Participants in the prospective study were aged about 18 to 100 years, lived in 20 to 30 United States geographic areas, and enrolled through a virtual design. In the prospective study, cohorts were assigned on the basis of participant-reported clinical history obtained from a screening survey and a study questionnaire. In the prospective study, whole blood, serum and a nasopharyngeal or oropharyngeal swab were collected from each participant by mobile phlebotomists. Prospective study participants could optionally give additional blood draws and questionnaires over a roughly two-month period. Before DNA extraction, prospective study blood samples were shipped either frozen or at room temperature.

Source material: PBMCs or T cells enriched from blood (not recorded which). This receptor was identified in a woman aged 40 to 49 with acute COVID-19. The V and J genes are TRBV7-2 and TRBJ1-1; the D gene is possibly TRBD1, with 5 bases matching. The CDR3 corresponds to CASSFQGNTEAFF. The DNA reads TGTGCCAGCAGCTTCCAGGGTAACACTGAAGCTTTCTTT.